In its sample, the clone carrying this TCR beta chain was seen a few times. Its antigen remains unidentified. Germline-derived CDR1 and CDR2 are SGHRS and YFSETQ. Trimming stripped 0 bases from V and 3 bases from J, with 10 bases between. The CDR3 loop spans 15 amino acids. A mixed TRB-A/B primer pool amplified rearranged TRB by multiplex touch-down PCR. A single record per CDR3 protein comes from TCRdb applying MiXCR to the multiplex PCR reads. The sample has roughly 9,000 distinct CDR3 sequences, approximately 31% seen once. This sample is part of a study of T cell repertoires in aging, cancer and after chemotherapy. Study-wide context: Donors were grouped into six age bands spanning 30 or younger through 70 or older. Study-level findings and limits: Age-matched healthy donors had significantly more diverse, less clonal blood TCR repertoires than untreated cancer patients. Rebound thymic output was suggested by rising median generation probability during chemotherapy in each cancer cohort. No conclusions about immunological memory after chemotherapy can be drawn from the repertoire data.

Amplification of TCR beta used genomic DNA extracted from peripheral blood. The rearrangement uses TRBV5-1 and TRBJ2-1; D is uncertain. The clonotype originates from a human donor in good health. The donor label of this sample is uncertain. The sequencing sample was made of blood. CDR3 amino acids: CASSLDISLYNEQFF. The CDR3 nucleotides are TGCGCCAGCAGCTTGGACATAAGCCTCTACAATGAGCAGTTCTTC.